These 4 T cell receptor beta chains originate from one sample sequenced in a study of blood T cell repertoires in COVID-19. Generated by immunoSEQ multiplex PCR, the TCRdb table keeps only in-frame clones and is missing some. The table lists approximately 250,000 clones, around 80% of them singletons. The specimen was PBMCs or T cells enriched from blood (not recorded which). These receptors all come from a man between 25 and 39 years old with acute COVID-19.

The chain is built from TRBV27 and TRBJ2-2; a weak D match, TRBD1 (5 bases). Germline V gives CDR1 MNHEY, CDR2 SMNVEV (reference sequence). V was pared by 5 bases and J by 1 base, with 14 bases between. The length of the CDR3 is 16 residues. As DNA, the CDR3 is TGTGCCAGCAGTAGGGGTTCTGGGGTGAACACCGGGGAGCTGTTTTTT. Amino acid sequence: CASSRGSGVNTGELFF.

The chain links TRBV7-8 to TRBJ1-1; D gene ambiguous. The V end was cut by 1 base, the J end by 1 base, with 7 bases between. The CDR3 length is 14 residues. CDR1 is SGHVS, CDR2 FQNEAQ, per germline. This CDR3 reads CASSLVRQNTEAFF. The CDR3 DNA follows: TGTGCCAGCAGCTTAGTGCGCCAGAACACTGAAGCTTTCTTT.

This chain uses TRBV12-2 with TRBJ2-4; the D segment call TRBD2 is taken from the table without a DNA check. TRBV12-2 is shown as a pseudogene. The CDR3 loop spans 17 amino acids. For the CDR3, the DNA is TGTGCAAGTCGGATCATAAGCGGGTCTCTAGCCAAAAACATTCAGTACTTC. Translated: CASRIISGSLAKNIQYF.

This chain uses TRBV27 with TRBJ1-2, with TRBD1 as a possible D gene (5 bases). The V gene's germline CDR1 is MNHEY and CDR2 SMNVEV (reference sequence). The CDR3 sequence is 15 residues long. Trimming stripped 10 bases from V and 1 base from J, with 19 bases between. In DNA form, the CDR3 reads TGTGCCACCGGCTACGGAAAGACAGTTAACTATGGCTACACCTTC. This codes for CATGYGKTVNYGYTF.